The entry below describes one T cell receptor beta chain. This receptor's antigen is unknown. Within one base of it there is no much larger clone, and no base qualities were kept. The library relied on the immunoSEQ multiplex PCR assay. What TCRdb holds here is the immuneACCESS table cut down to in-frame rearrangements. Part of the clones is not present; checked against another copy, under half of the missing clones reflect an unresolved V gene, and the others are unexplained. In this sample the table shows approximately 100,000 clones, approximately 92% of which occur a single time. The top ten hold about 2.9% of the sample. The sample belongs to a study of T cell changes during pregnancy in multiple sclerosis (dated by TCRdb to about 2019). Study-wide context: The study examined how the T cell repertoire changed over the course of pregnancy in women with multiple sclerosis.

V is cut back by 4 bases and J by 5 bases, with 4 bases in the junction unmatched. From its cysteine to its phenylalanine, the CDR3 spans 14 amino acids. Only the CDR3 part of the read is kept: 42 bases, read in frame from the first base. Based on the germline V gene, the CDR1 and CDR2 sequences are SGHDN and FVKESK. The clonotype comes from a female donor with multiple sclerosis, enrolled in a pregnancy study. The chain was built from TRBV14 and TRBJ2-1; 8 bases in the junction line up with TRBD2. Here the sequenced sample was peripheral blood, taken in the second trimester of pregnancy. The CDR3 in this case is CASSRQLADNEQFF. Here is the DNA: TGTGCCAGCAGCCGACAACTAGCGGACAATGAGCAGTTCTTC.